This T cell receptor beta chain originates from a study of human versus mouse CDR3 diversity and MHC coevolution. Germline CDR1 SQVTM, CDR2 ANQGSEA. The ends lost 5 bases at V and 6 bases at J; junction bases unmatched: 12. The CDR3 sequence is 14 residues long. Produced via immunoSEQ multiplex PCR; TCRdb's table is partial and in-frame only. The data show about 83,000 clones, around 90% seen once. Cells were CD45RO-negative CD62L-positive naive CD4 T cells sorted from PBMCs. Findings and limits, study-wide: Roughly six MHC II alleles selected the human T cells. Most of the three human donors had the lowest clonal inequality.

As for this clone: Its antigen is not identified.

The TCR was taken from a person between 25 and 70 years old in good health. The J gene is TRBJ1-2, the V gene TRBV29-1; TRBD1 aligns across 7 bases. The sequenced material came from naive CD4+ T cells from blood. Subset in this sample: CD45RO-negative CD62L-positive naive CD4 T cells. CDR3 DNA sequence: TGCAGCGTTTCTCCACGGCAGGGGGGTGATGGCTACACCTTC. Its translation: CSVSPRQGGDGYTF.